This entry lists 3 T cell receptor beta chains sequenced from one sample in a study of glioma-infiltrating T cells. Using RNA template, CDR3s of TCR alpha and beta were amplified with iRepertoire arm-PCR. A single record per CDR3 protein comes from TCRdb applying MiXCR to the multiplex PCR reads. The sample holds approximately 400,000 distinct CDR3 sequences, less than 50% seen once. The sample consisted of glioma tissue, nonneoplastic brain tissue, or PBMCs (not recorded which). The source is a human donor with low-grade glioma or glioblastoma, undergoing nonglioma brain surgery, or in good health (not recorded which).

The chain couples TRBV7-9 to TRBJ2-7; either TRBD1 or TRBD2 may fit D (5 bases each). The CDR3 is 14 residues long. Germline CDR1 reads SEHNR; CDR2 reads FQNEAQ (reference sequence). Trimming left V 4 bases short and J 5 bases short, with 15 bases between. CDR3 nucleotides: TGTGCCAGCAGCTGGGACGGACCCTTAGACGAGCAGTACTTC. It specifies CASSWDGPLDEQYF.

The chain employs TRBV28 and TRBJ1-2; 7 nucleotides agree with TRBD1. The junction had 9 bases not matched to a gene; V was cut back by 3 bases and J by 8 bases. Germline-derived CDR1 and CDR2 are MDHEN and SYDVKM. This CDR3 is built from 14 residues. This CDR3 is CASSLRKGARGYTF. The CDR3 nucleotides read TGTGCCAGCAGTTTGAGGAAGGGGGCGCGAGGCTACACCTTC.

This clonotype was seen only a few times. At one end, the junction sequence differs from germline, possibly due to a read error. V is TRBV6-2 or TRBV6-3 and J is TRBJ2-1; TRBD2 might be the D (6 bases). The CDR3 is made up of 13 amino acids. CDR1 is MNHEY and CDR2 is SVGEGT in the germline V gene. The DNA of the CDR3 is TGTGCCAGCACCCGGGGGTACTACAATGGGCAGTTCTTC. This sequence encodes CASTRGYYNGQFF.